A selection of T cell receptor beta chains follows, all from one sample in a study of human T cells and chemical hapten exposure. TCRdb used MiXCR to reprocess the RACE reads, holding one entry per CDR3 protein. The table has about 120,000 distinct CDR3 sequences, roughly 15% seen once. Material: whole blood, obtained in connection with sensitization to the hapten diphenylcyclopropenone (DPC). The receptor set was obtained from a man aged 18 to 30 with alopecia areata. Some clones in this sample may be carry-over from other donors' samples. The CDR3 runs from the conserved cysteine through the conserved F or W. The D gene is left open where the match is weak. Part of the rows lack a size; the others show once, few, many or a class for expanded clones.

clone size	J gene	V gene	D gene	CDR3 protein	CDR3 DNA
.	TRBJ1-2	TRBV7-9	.	CASSSRDVTGYQPYGYTF	TGTGCCAGCAGCTCCAGGGATGTGACAGGTTATCAACCCTATGGCTACACCTTC
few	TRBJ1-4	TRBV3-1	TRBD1	CASSRDSATNEKLFF	TGTGCCAGCAGCAGGGACAGTGCAACTAATGAAAAACTGTTTTTT
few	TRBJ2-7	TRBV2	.	CASSEGFADEQYF	TGTGCCAGCAGTGAAGGGTTTGCCGACGAGCAGTACTTC
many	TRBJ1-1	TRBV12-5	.	CASGPLGGADAFF	TGTGCTAGTGGCCCCTTGGGGGGCGCCGACGCTTTCTTT
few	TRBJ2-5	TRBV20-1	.	CSARPAETQYF	TGCAGTGCTAGACCGGCGGAGACCCAGTACTTC
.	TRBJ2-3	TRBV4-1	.	CASSRGPSTDTQYF	TGCGCCAGCAGCCGGGGACCTAGCACAGATACGCAGTATTTT
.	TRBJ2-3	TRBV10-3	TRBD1	CAIKVGQEKADTQYF	TGTGCCATCAAGGTGGGACAGGAAAAGGCAGATACGCAGTATTTT
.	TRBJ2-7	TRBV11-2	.	CASSLVFQGSYEQYF	TGTGCCAGCAGCTTAGTGTTCCAGGGTTCATACGAGCAGTACTTC
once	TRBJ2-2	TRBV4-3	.	CASSQEVGVTGELFF	TGCGCCAGCAGCCAAGAGGTGGGCGTCACCGGGGAGCTGTTTTTT
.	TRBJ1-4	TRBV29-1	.	CSVKNEKLFF	TGCAGCGTTAAAAATGAAAAACTGTTTTTT
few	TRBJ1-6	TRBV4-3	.	CASSQEPGDKSPLHF	TGCGCCAGCAGCCAAGAGCCAGGGGATAAGTCACCCCTCCACTTT
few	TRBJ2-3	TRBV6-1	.	CASSLPGRGTQYF	TGTGCCAGCAGCCTCCCCGGACGGGGTACGCAGTATTTT
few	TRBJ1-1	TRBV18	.	CASSPLMGNMNTEAFF	TGTGCCAGCTCACCGCTCATGGGCAACATGAACACTGAAGCTTTCTTT
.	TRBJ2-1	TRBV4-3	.	CASSQGALGGEQFF	TGCGCCAGCAGCCAAGGAGCCTTGGGGGGTGAGCAGTTCTTC
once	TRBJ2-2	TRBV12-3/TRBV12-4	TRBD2	CASAPRVGGITGELFF	TGTGCCAGCGCCCCTCGGGTGGGGGGGATCACCGGGGAGCTGTTTTTT
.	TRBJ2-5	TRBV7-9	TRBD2	CASSLVLLAGQETQYF	TGTGCCAGCAGCTTAGTCCTACTAGCGGGGCAAGAGACCCAGTACTTC
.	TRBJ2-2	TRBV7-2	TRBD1	CASSLGGDSTGELFF	TGTGCCAGCAGCTTAGGAGGGGACAGCACCGGGGAGCTGTTTTTT
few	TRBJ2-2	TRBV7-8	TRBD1	CASSLTGGLGTGELFF	TGTGCCAGCAGCTTAACAGGGGGCTTGGGCACCGGGGAGCTGTTTTTT
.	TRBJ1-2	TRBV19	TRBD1	CASRPPNRGILDGYTF	TGTGCCAGTAGGCCTCCGAACAGGGGGATTTTAGATGGCTACACCTTC
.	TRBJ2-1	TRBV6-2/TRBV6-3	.	CASRPSRLDEQFF	TGTGCCAGCAGGCCCTCGAGGTTGGATGAGCAGTTCTTC
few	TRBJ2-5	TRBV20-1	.	CSARDHASSRETQYF	TGCAGTGCTAGAGATCATGCTAGTAGCAGGGAGACCCAGTACTTC
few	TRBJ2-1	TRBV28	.	CASSPRGLGNEQFF	TGTGCCAGCAGTCCACGGGGGCTCGGCAATGAGCAGTTCTTC
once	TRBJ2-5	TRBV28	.	CACQQGLETQYF	TGTGCCTGCCAACAGGGTTTAGAGACCCAGTACTTC
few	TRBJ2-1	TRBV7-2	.	CASSPKRPALTYNEQFF	TGTGCCAGCAGCCCCAAAAGGCCAGCTTTAACCTACAATGAGCAGTTCTTC
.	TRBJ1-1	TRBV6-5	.	CASRRQANTEAFF	TGTGCCAGCAGGAGACAGGCGAACACTGAAGCTTTCTTT
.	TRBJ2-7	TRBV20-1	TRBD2	CSARGLALIYEQYF	TGCAGTGCTAGAGGACTAGCACTTATCTACGAGCAGTACTTC
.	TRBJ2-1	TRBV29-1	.	CSGIQDSYSYNEQFF	TGCAGCGGGATACAGGATTCCTACTCCTACAATGAGCAGTTCTTC
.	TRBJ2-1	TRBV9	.	CASSVGAENEQFF	TGTGCCAGCAGCGTAGGCGCTGAAAATGAGCAGTTCTTC
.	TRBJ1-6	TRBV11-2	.	CASSLVPNRVHNSPLHF	TGTGCCAGCAGCTTAGTTCCCAACAGGGTACATAATTCACCCCTCCACTTT
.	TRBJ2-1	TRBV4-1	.	CASSVQLGRSYNEQFF	TGCGCCAGCAGCGTACAACTAGGCAGATCCTACAATGAGCAGTTCTTC
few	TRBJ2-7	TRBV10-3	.	CAISEPGRGSAYEQYF	TGTGCCATCAGTGAGCCCGGCAGGGGTTCTGCCTACGAGCAGTACTTC
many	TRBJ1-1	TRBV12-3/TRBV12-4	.	CASSLSAGTEAFF	TGTGCCAGCAGTTTATCTGCGGGTACTGAAGCTTTCTTT
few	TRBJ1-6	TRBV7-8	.	CASSLDSSYNSPLHF	TGTGCCAGCAGCTTGGACAGTTCCTATAATTCACCCCTCCACTTT
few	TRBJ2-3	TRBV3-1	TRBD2	CASSQEAGAGADTQYF	TGTGCCAGCAGCCAAGAAGCGGGGGCCGGCGCAGATACGCAGTATTTT
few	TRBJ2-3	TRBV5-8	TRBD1	CASSLHRTGWSTDTQYF	TGTGCCAGCAGCTTGCACAGGACAGGGTGGAGCACAGATACGCAGTATTTT
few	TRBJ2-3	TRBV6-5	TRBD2	CASSYSGAGGPYTDTQYF	TGTGCCAGCAGTTACAGTGGAGCGGGGGGGCCTTACACAGATACGCAGTATTTT
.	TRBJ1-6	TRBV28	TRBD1	CASDSGTGAYSPLHF	TGTGCCAGCGATTCCGGGACAGGGGCATATTCACCCCTCCACTTT
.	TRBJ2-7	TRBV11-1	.	CASSLIDEQYF	TGTGCCAGCAGCTTAATCGACGAGCAGTACTTC
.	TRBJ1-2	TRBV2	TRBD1	CASNRRDRGDGYTF	TGTGCCAGCAATCGCCGGGACAGGGGAGATGGCTACACCTTC
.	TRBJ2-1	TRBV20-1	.	CSARGPVKINEQFF	TGCAGTGCTAGAGGGCCGGTGAAGATCAATGAGCAGTTCTTC
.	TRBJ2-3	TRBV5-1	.	CASSFSGGGGTDTQYF	TGCGCCAGCAGCTTCAGTGGCGGCGGGGGCACAGATACGCAGTATTTT
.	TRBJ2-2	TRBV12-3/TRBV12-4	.	CASSSGTLGELFF	TGTGCCAGCAGTTCCGGGACCTTGGGGGAGCTGTTTTTT
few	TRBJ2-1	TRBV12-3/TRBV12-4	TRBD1	CASSSAGQAAQFF	TGTGCCAGCAGTTCCGCGGGACAGGCTGCGCAGTTCTTC
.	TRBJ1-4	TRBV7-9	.	CASSLAVEKLFF	TGTGCCAGCAGCTTAGCGGTCGAAAAACTGTTTTTT
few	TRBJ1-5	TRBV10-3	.	CAIRPQGNQPQHF	TGTGCCATCAGGCCCCAGGGAAATCAGCCCCAGCATTTT
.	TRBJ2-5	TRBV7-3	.	CASSLGGQPGETQYF	TGTGCCAGCAGCTTAGGAGGACAGCCTGGGGAGACCCAGTACTTC
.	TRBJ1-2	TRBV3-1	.	CASSQDWAGSSGYTF	TGTGCCAGCAGCCAAGATTGGGCCGGCAGTAGTGGCTACACCTTC
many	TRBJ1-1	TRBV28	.	CASSLSGSEAFF	TGTGCCAGCAGTTTATCAGGTTCCGAAGCTTTCTTT
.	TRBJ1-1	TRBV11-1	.	CASSSEGRGRTEAFF	TGTGCCAGCAGCTCCGAAGGTCGGGGGAGGACTGAAGCTTTCTTT
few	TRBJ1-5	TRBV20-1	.	CSARGRQPQHF	TGCAGTGCTCGGGGGAGACAGCCCCAGCATTTT